This is a list of T cell receptor beta chains from one sample in a study of long-term antiretroviral therapy in people with HIV. Repertoires were generated with immunoSEQ multiplex PCR, while TCRdb's copy carries only in-frame clones and drops some. The sample lists about 7,100 clones, over 70% occurring once. Sequenced here: unsorted PBMCs, sampled around 2.6 years before starting antiretroviral therapy. The receptor source for this set is a man aged 40-55 years with HIV. Each CDR3 is given with its conserved first and last residue. The order of the fields is clone size, V gene, D gene, J gene, CDR3 protein, CDR3 DNA. The D gene is left open where the match is weak. Clone size appears in some rows only: once, few, many, or a class for an expanded clone.

NA	TRBV20-1	NA	TRBJ1-1	CSAIRRAEAFF	TGCAGTGCTATAAGAAGGGCTGAAGCTTTCTTT
NA	TRBV5-1	NA	TRBJ1-1	CASSSALDGYTEAFF	TGCGCCAGCAGCTCGGCGTTAGACGGTTACACTGAAGCTTTCTTT
once	TRBV5-4	TRBD1	TRBJ2-1	CASSLLGGNYNEQFF	TGTGCCAGCAGCTTGTTAGGGGGCAACTACAATGAGCAGTTCTTC
NA	TRBV5-4	TRBD1	TRBJ2-7	CATMNRDRPSYEQYF	TGTGCCACCATGAACCGGGACAGACCTTCCTACGAGCAGTACTTC
few	TRBV6-6	NA	TRBJ1-5	CASSPGDGNQPQHF	TGTGCCAGCAGCCCCGGGGACGGAAATCAGCCCCAGCATTTT
NA	TRBV6-6	TRBD1	TRBJ1-1	CASSYGTGGAKAFF	TGTGCCAGCAGTTACGGGACAGGGGGCGCGAAGGCTTTCTTT
once	TRBV27	NA	TRBJ2-7	CASSLYPPPYEQYF	TGTGCCAGCAGTTTGTACCCACCACCCTACGAGCAGTACTTC
few	TRBV5-1	NA	TRBJ2-7	CASSLSGTYEQYF	TGCGCCAGCAGCTTGTCCGGGACCTACGAGCAGTACTTC
NA	TRBV15	TRBD2	TRBJ2-6	CATSTSGGGGANVLTF	TGTGCCACCAGCACTAGCGGGGGGGGAGGGGCCAACGTCCTGACTTTC
NA	TRBV11-2	NA	TRBJ2-5	CASSLEDFPGLTQYF	TGTGCCAGCAGCTTAGAGGACTTCCCGGGTCTGACCCAGTACTTC
NA	TRBV11-2	NA	TRBJ2-7	CASSLKGAYEQYF	TGTGCCAGCAGCTTGAAGGGGGCCTACGAGCAGTACTTC
NA	TRBV5-6	TRBD1	TRBJ1-2	CASSSSGTAYGYTF	TGTGCCAGCAGCTCGTCCGGGACAGCCTATGGCTACACCTTC
large	TRBV9	NA	TRBJ2-7	CASSPGGREQYF	TGTGCCAGCAGCCCCGGAGGCCGCGAGCAGTACTTC
NA	TRBV12-2	NA	TRBJ2-1	CASRKDISSYNEQFF	TGTGCAAGTCGGAAAGACATCTCCTCCTACAATGAGCAGTTCTTC
NA	TRBV10-1	NA	TRBJ2-3	CASSGGASTDTQYF	TGCGCCAGCAGTGGGGGGGCCAGCACAGATACGCAGTATTTT
NA	TRBV6-1	NA	TRBJ1-1	CASSNGFGGTEAFF	TGTGCCAGCAGTAACGGGTTTGGGGGCACTGAAGCTTTCTTT
few	TRBV27	NA	TRBJ2-3	CASSRNPDTQYF	TGTGCCAGCAGTCGAAATCCAGATACGCAGTATTTT
NA	TRBV6-1	NA	TRBJ1-1	CASSAFQGPNTEAFF	TGTGCCAGCAGTGCATTCCAGGGGCCGAACACTGAAGCTTTCTTT
once	TRBV6-1	NA	TRBJ2-7	CASSEQTASSYEQYF	TGTGCCAGCAGTGAACAAACCGCCAGCTCCTACGAGCAGTACTTC
NA	TRBV7-2	NA	TRBJ2-2	CASSLGLAGSNTGELFF	TGTGCCAGCAGCTTAGGTCTGGCGGGGTCGAACACCGGGGAGCTGTTTTTT
NA	TRBV27	TRBD2	TRBJ2-3	CASSLGTSGGLADTQYF	TGTGCCAGCAGTTTAGGGACTAGCGGGGGGCTGGCAGATACGCAGTATTTT
NA	TRBV10-2	NA	TRBJ1-2	CASSESRGFNYGYTF	TGCGCCAGCAGTGAGTCCAGGGGTTTTAACTATGGCTACACCTTC
NA	TRBV27	TRBD2	TRBJ2-3	CASSLLAGGPSTDTQYF	TGTGCCAGCAGTTTACTAGCGGGGGGGCCGAGCACAGATACGCAGTATTTT
NA	TRBV19	TRBD1	TRBJ1-1	CASSQQGGTEAFF	TGTGCCAGTAGCCAACAGGGGGGCACTGAAGCTTTCTTT
NA	TRBV6-4	NA	TRBJ2-3	CASSETVTSTDTQYF	TGTGCCAGCAGTGAGACGGTTACTAGCACAGATACGCAGTATTTT
NA	TRBV9	NA	TRBJ2-7	CASSLRTETYEQYF	TGTGCCAGCAGCCTCCGGACTGAGACCTACGAGCAGTACTTC
NA	TRBV9	NA	TRBJ1-6	CASSVDGTANSPLHF	TGTGCCAGCAGCGTAGACGGGACGGCAAATTCACCCCTCCACTTT
NA	TRBV14	NA	TRBJ1-3	CASSQIVGSGNTIYF	TGTGCCAGCAGCCAAATCGTAGGTTCCGGAAACACCATATATTTT
once	TRBV4-2	TRBD2	TRBJ2-3	CASSQDPQGLAGGGGTDTQYF	TGTGCCAGCAGCCAAGATCCGCAGGGACTAGCGGGGGGTGGGGGCACAGATACGCAGTATTTT
once	TRBV19	NA	TRBJ1-6	CASSTAQGLGRYNSPLHF	TGTGCCAGTAGTACCGCCCAAGGACTCGGGAGGTATAATTCACCCCTCCACTTT
hyperexpanded	TRBV5-1	TRBD1	TRBJ1-2	CASSLARDSYGYTF	TGCGCCAGCAGCTTGGCCCGGGACAGCTATGGCTACACCTTC
NA	TRBV7-9	NA	TRBJ1-5	CASSFQTNQPQHF	TGTGCCAGCAGTTTCCAGACCAATCAGCCCCAGCATTTT
NA	TRBV29-1	TRBD1	TRBJ2-2	CSVERTGGTGELFF	TGCAGCGTAGAACGGACAGGGGGCACCGGGGAGCTGTTTTTT
NA	TRBV28	NA	TRBJ2-6	CASSSQGSGANVLTF	TGTGCCAGCAGTTCCCAGGGCTCTGGGGCCAACGTCCTGACTTTC
few	TRBV5-4	TRBD2	TRBJ2-7	CASSNNLAGGRGEQYF	TGTGCCAGCAGCAACAACTTAGCGGGGGGCAGGGGCGAGCAGTACTTC
few	TRBV27	NA	TRBJ2-7	CASRPAGGSHEQYF	TGTGCCAGCAGACCGGCAGGGGGGTCCCACGAGCAGTACTTC
NA	TRBV2	NA	TRBJ1-3	CASRTDGGSGNTIYF	TGTGCCAGCAGGACGGACGGAGGGTCTGGAAACACCATATATTTT
NA	TRBV11-3	NA	TRBJ2-3	CASSVSAGIADTQYF	TGTGCCAGCAGCGTATCCGCAGGGATCGCAGATACGCAGTATTTT
few	TRBV27	NA	TRBJ2-2	CASSVTTGSGELFF	TGTGCCAGCAGTGTCACTACAGGGAGCGGGGAGCTGTTTTTT
NA	TRBV5-4	NA	TRBJ2-7	CASSSGGAPGEQYF	TGTGCCAGCAGCTCGGGGGGCGCCCCCGGCGAGCAGTACTTC
NA	TRBV30	NA	TRBJ1-6	CAWSINPGEAYNSPLHF	TGTGCCTGGAGCATAAATCCAGGGGAGGCCTATAATTCACCCCTCCACTTT
NA	TRBV7-9	TRBD1	TRBJ1-2	CASSPGQGARRNYGYTF	TGTGCCAGCAGTCCGGGACAGGGGGCGAGGAGGAACTATGGCTACACCTTC
NA	TRBV4-3	NA	TRBJ1-6	CASSQLASNNSPLHF	TGCGCCAGCAGCCAACTGGCGAGTAATAATTCACCCCTCCACTTT
NA	TRBV6-1	NA	TRBJ2-7	CASSRSFGGGYEQYF	TGTGCCAGCAGTAGGAGCTTCGGGGGTGGTTACGAGCAGTACTTC
NA	TRBV29-1	NA	TRBJ2-7	CSVSLGGAYEQYF	TGCAGCGTTTCTCTAGGGGGGGCCTACGAGCAGTACTTC
few	TRBV5-6	TRBD1	TRBJ1-6	CASSKGQWGSPLHF	TGTGCCAGCAGCAAGGGACAGTGGGGCTCACCCCTCCACTTT
NA	TRBV14	NA	TRBJ2-7	CASSQNLRGHEQYF	TGTGCCAGCAGCCAAAACCTGCGGGGCCACGAGCAGTACTTC
NA	TRBV29-1	NA	TRBJ2-3	CSVHGTGEAGGSDTQYF	TGCAGCGTCCATGGGACAGGGGAAGCGGGGGGCTCCGATACGCAGTATTTT
NA	TRBV5-5	NA	TRBJ1-5	CASSFSGQPQHF	TGTGCCAGCAGCTTTTCGGGTCAGCCCCAGCATTTT
few	TRBV28	TRBD2	TRBJ2-3	CASSLPSGGFTDTQYF	TGTGCCAGCAGTTTACCTAGCGGGGGATTCACAGATACGCAGTATTTT
NA	TRBV6-1	NA	TRBJ1-2	CASTVDRNYGYTF	TGTGCCAGCACCGTCGACAGGAACTATGGCTACACCTTC
NA	TRBV6-5	NA	TRBJ2-7	CASSSAYEQYF	TGTGCCAGCAGTTCAGCCTACGAGCAGTACTTC